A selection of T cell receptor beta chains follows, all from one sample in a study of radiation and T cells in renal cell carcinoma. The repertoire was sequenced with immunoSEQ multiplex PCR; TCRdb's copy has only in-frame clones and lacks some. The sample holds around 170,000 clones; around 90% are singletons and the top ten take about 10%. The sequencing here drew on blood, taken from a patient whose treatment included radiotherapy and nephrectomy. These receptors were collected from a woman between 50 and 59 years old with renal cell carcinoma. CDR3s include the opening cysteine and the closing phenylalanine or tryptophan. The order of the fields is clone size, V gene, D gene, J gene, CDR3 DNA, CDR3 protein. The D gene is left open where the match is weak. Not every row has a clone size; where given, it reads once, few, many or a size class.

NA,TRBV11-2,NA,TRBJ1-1,TGTGCCAGCAGCTTGTCCGCAGGGAACACTGAAGCTTTCTTT,CASSLSAGNTEAFF
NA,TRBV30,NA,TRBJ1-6,TGTGCCTGGAGTCGCAGCCTAAACTCACCCCTCCACTTT,CAWSRSLNSPLHF
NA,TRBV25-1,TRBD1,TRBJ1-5,TGTGCCAGCAGTGGCCAGGGGGCAGGTCAGCCCCAGCATTTT,CASSGQGAGQPQHF
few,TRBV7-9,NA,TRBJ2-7,TGTGCCAGCAGCTCCGGGGGGGGGCCCAGACAGGGATCCTACGAGCAGTACTTC,CASSSGGGPRQGSYEQYF
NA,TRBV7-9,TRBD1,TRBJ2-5,TGTGCCAGCAGCTTTCCCGGGACAGGACAAGAGACCCAGTACTTC,CASSFPGTGQETQYF
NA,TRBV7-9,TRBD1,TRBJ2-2,TGTGCCAGCAGCCTGGGACAGGGTACCGGGGAGCTGTTTTTT,CASSLGQGTGELFF
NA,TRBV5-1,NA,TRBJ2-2,TGCGCCAGCAGCTTCACAGGGTATGACGGGGAGCTGTTTTTT,CASSFTGYDGELFF
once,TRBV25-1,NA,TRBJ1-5,TGTGCCAGCAGTGAATCGGGCTCATCGGGTCAGCCCCAGCATTTT,CASSESGSSGQPQHF
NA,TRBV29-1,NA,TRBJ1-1,TGCAGCGTTGAACTCAGGCTAGTCACTGAAGCTTTCTTT,CSVELRLVTEAFF
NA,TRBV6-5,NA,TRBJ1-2,TGTGCCAGCAGTTTTAGGAGTTACGGCTACACCTTC,CASSFRSYGYTF
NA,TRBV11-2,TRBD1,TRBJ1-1,TGTGCCAGCAGCCCTGGACAGGGGGCGAGGACTGAAGCTTTCTTT,CASSPGQGARTEAFF
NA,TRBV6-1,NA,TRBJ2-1,TGTGCCAGCAGTGAAGCGGGTAGCCATGGTGAGCAGTTCTTC,CASSEAGSHGEQFF
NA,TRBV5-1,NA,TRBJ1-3,TGCGCCAGCAGCTTGGTCGGGACCTTGGGAGGAAACACCATATATTTT,CASSLVGTLGGNTIYF
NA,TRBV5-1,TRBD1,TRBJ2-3,TGCGCCAGCAGCTTGGGTCGGGGACAGTATCCTAGCACAGATACGCAGTATTTT,CASSLGRGQYPSTDTQYF
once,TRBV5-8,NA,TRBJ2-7,TGTGCCAGCAGGGGAGCCAACGAGCAGTACTTC,CASRGANEQYF
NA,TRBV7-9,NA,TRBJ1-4,TGTGCCAGCAGCTTATGGGGCTACGGGAGCGCGTCCGAAAAACTGTTTTTT,CASSLWGYGSASEKLFF
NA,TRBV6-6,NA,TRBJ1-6,TGTGCCAGCAGCTCACTCCTCATGACAGGTTTCTCACCCCTCCACTTT,CASSSLLMTGFSPLHF
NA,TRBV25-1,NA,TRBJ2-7,TGTGCCAGCAGTGACCCCGGGAGATCCTACGAGCAGTACTTC,CASSDPGRSYEQYF
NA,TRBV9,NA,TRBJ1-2,TGTGCCAGCAGCCCCGCTGTCACAGCGTATGGCTACACCTTC,CASSPAVTAYGYTF
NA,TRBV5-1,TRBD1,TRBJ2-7,TGCGCCAGCAGCTTAGGGACAGGGTCTGACGAGCAGTACTTC,CASSLGTGSDEQYF
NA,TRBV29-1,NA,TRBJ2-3,TGCAGCGTTGAAGAATTAATGGATACGCAGTATTTT,CSVEELMDTQYF
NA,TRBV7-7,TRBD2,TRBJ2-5,TGTGCTAGCAGCTCCACCGGACTAGCGGAAGAGACCCAGTACTTC,CASSSTGLAEETQYF
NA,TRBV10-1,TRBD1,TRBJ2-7,TGCGCCAGCTGGACAGGGGGCATATCCTACGAGCAGTACTTC,CASWTGGISYEQYF
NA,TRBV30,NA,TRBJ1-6,TGTGCCTGGGGGGGGGCAGTGAGGGCACCCCTCCACTTT,CAWGGAVRAPLHF
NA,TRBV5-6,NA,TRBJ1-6,TGTGCCAGCAGCCAAGCCGGGATGGTCTATAATTCACCCCTCCACTTT,CASSQAGMVYNSPLHF
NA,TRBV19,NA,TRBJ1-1,TGTGCCAGTAGTATAGATCCAGACAGGTATGTTGGTGAAGCTTTCTTT,CASSIDPDRYVGEAFF
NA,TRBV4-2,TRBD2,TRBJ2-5,TGTGCCAGCAGCCCCGGGACTAGCGGGGGGGGGTACCAAGAGACCCAGTACTTC,CASSPGTSGGGYQETQYF
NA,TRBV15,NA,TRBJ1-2,TGTGCCACCAGCAGAGATATGGACACTAGTTGGGCTGGCTACACCTTC,CATSRDMDTSWAGYTF
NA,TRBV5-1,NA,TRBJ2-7,TGCGCCAGCAGCAAATCGGCAGGGATGGACGAGCAGTACTTC,CASSKSAGMDEQYF
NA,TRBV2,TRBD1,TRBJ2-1,TGTGCCAGCAGTGACCGGACAGGGGTCAATGAGCAGTTCTTC,CASSDRTGVNEQFF
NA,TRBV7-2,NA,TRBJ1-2,TGTGCCAGCAGCTTAGACGGCAGGGGCACAGTCTATGGCTACACCTTC,CASSLDGRGTVYGYTF
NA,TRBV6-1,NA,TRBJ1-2,TGTGCCAGCCTAGGGCAGTCCTATGGCTACACCTTC,CASLGQSYGYTF